The 29 T cell receptor beta chains below come from one sample, sequenced in a study of shared clonotypes between healthy human individuals. In the naive CD8 group, cells lacked CD45RO and were positively selected for CCR7, so terminally differentiated effector memory CD45RA+ cells were left out. The table came from immunoSEQ multiplex PCR; TCRdb's copy has only in-frame clones and leaves some out. The sample records millions of clones, roughly 94% being singletons. The sample was naive CD8+ T cells sorted from blood. The source is a man between 18 and 29 years old in good health.

The chain employs TRBV9 and TRBJ2-3, with D hard to call. The germline CDR1 and CDR2 sequences are SGDLS and YYNGEE. Trimming left V 0 bases short and J 0 bases short, with 8 bases between. The length of the CDR3 is 15 residues. CDR3 amino acids: CASSVARQSTDTQYF. The CDR3 DNA follows: TGTGCCAGCAGCGTAGCGAGACAAAGCACAGATACGCAGTATTTT.

This rearrangement joins TRBV5-4 to TRBJ2-1; D possibly corresponds to TRBD1 (5 bases). The CDR3 runs 18 residues. Trimming cost V 5 bases and J 2 bases, with 23 bases left between them. Germline CDR1 is SGHNT and CDR2 is YYREEE (reference sequence). CDR3 region: CASSPSVRALPTYNEQFF. CDR3 DNA sequence: TGTGCCAGCAGTCCTTCGGTCAGGGCTCTTCCTACCTACAATGAGCAGTTCTTC.

On this clone: One end of the junction does not line up with germline, which may come from a read error. The genes are TRBV7-7 and TRBJ2-7; D gene unclear. The V gene's germline CDR1 is SSHAT and CDR2 FNYEAQ (reference sequence). The CDR3 length is 13 residues. In DNA form, the CDR3 reads TGTGCTAGCAGCTTAAACCCAGGCTACGAGCAGTACTTC. Protein product: CASSLNPGYEQYF. Combining the CDR3 with reference TRBV7-7 and TRBJ2-7 gives the whole variable domain GAGVSQSPRYKVTKRGQDVTLRCDPISSHATLYWYQQALGQGPEFLTYFNYEAQPDKSGLPSDRFSAERPEGSISTLTIQRTEQRDSAMYRCASSLNPGYEQYFGPGTRLTVT.

The chain combines TRBV27 with TRBJ2-7; D unresolved. The CDR3 has 15 amino acids. From germline, CDR1 is MNHEY and CDR2 SMNVEV (reference sequence). V was trimmed by 6 bases and J by 2 bases, leaving 17 bases between them. The DNA of the CDR3 is TGTGCCAGCAGGGTAGGGCGATCCGCTACCTACGAGCAGTACTTC. Its protein is CASRVGRSATYEQYF.

V and J are TRBV19 and TRBJ2-1, with 9 bases matching TRBD1. Unmatched junction bases numbered 6, after V lost 3 bases and J lost 9 bases. The CDR3 loop spans 14 amino acids. Germline CDR1 LNHDA, CDR2 SQIVND (reference sequence). The CDR3 DNA is TGTGCCAGTAGTATTACAGGGGGCGAGGGTGAGCAGTTCTTC. Its protein product is CASSITGGEGEQFF.

J is TRBJ1-2 and V is TRBV4-1, with 10 positions matching TRBD1. CDR3 length: 16 residues. Germline CDR1 MGHRA, CDR2 YSYEKL. V shed 0 bases and J 6 bases; nucleotides not matched to a gene: 7. Written as DNA, the CDR3 is TGCGCCAGCAGCCAAGAAGGGACCGGGACAGGGGATGGCTACACCTTC. It codes for CASSQEGTGTGDGYTF.

The count of this clone is one. This chain connects TRBV5-5 to TRBJ2-7; 9 bases fit TRBD2. Per the germline V gene, CDR1 is SGHKS and CDR2 is YYEKEE (reference sequence). With 0 bases clipped from V and 3 bases from J, the junction kept 7 bases outside the gene matches. The CDR3 covers 16 residues. This chain's CDR3 is CASSLDGLAGSYEQYF. The CDR3, as DNA: TGTGCCAGCAGCTTGGATGGGCTAGCGGGAAGCTACGAGCAGTACTTC.

This chain joins TRBV19 and TRBJ2-7, with TRBD1 matching over 8 bases. This CDR3 spans 12 amino acids. Germline V lookup: CDR1 LNHDA, CDR2 SQIVND (reference sequence). The V segment lost 8 bases and the J segment 8 bases; nucleotides outside the gene matches: 8. CDR3 residues: CASSGQGPQQYF. CDR3 bases: TGTGCCAGTTCAGGACAGGGCCCCCAGCAGTACTTC.

With respect to this clone: At one end the junction does not follow the germline gene, possibly because of a read error. This sequence joins TRBV20-1 and TRBJ1-2; tentatively, D is TRBD1 (5 bases). Germline V gene lookup returns CDR1 DFQATT and CDR2 SNEGSKA (reference sequence). This CDR3 has 10 amino acids. The CDR3 region has the DNA TGCAGTGCTCGAGAGACAGTCGACACCTTC. This codes for CSARETVDTF.

The J gene is TRBJ2-5, the V gene TRBV7-9; 7 nucleotides align to TRBD2. The CDR3 length is 16 residues. Germline V gene sequence: CDR1 SEHNR, CDR2 FQNEAQ (reference sequence). Trimming took 5 bases from V and 4 from J; bases not matched to a gene: 13. The CDR3 here is CASSPDEMTSLETQYF. CDR3 in DNA: TGTGCCAGCAGCCCAGATGAGATGACTAGCTTAGAGACCCAGTACTTC. The full variable domain, its missing parts supplied by reference TRBV7-9 and TRBJ2-5, is DTGVSQNPRHKITKRGQNVTFRCDPISEHNRLYWYRQTLGQGPEFLTYFQNEAQLEKSRLLSDRFSAERPKGSFSTLEIQRTEQGDSAMYLCASSPDEMTSLETQYFGPGTRLLVL.

The rearrangement links TRBV9 to TRBJ1-3, with D possibly TRBD1 on 6 matching bases. Germline assignment: CDR1 SGDLS and CDR2 YYNGEE. CDR3 length: 14 amino acids. Trimming shortened V by 4 bases and J by 8 bases, and 16 bases separated the two germline ends. As DNA, the CDR3 is TGTGCCAGCAGCCCCGGGGGCGGGACACACACCATATATTTT. Translating gives CASSPGGGTHTIYF.

The chain recombines TRBV9 with TRBJ2-1; 9 bases agree with TRBD2. J gave up 7 bases and V 3 bases, and 8 bases lay outside the gene matches. The length of the CDR3 is 15 residues. In germline, CDR1 is SGDLS, CDR2 YYNGEE. This CDR3 is CASSGGAGGGNEQFF. As DNA, the CDR3 is TGTGCCAGCAGCGGGGGAGCGGGAGGTGGGAATGAGCAGTTCTTC.

The gene calls are TRBV7-9 and TRBJ1-1; unclear D gene. V shed 0 bases and J shed 6 bases, with 11 bases lying between them. Germline assignment: CDR1 SEHNR and CDR2 FQNEAQ (reference sequence). CDR3 length: 14 residues. CDR3 DNA: TGTGCCAGCAGCTTAGCGGGCAGTCTTCCTGAAGCTTTCTTT. Its protein is CASSLAGSLPEAFF.

Remarks on this clone: This same CDR3 is encoded by further DNA sequences in the sample. The chain joins TRBV29-1 to TRBJ2-7; tentative D call: TRBD1 (6 bases). This CDR3 contains 12 residues. The germline V and J ends were trimmed by 6 bases and 2 bases, with 11 bases remaining between them. Germline loops: CDR1 SQVTM, CDR2 ANQGSEA. Here the CDR3 reads CSVRTAAYEQYF. The CDR3 DNA sequence: TGCAGCGTCAGGACAGCCGCCTACGAGCAGTACTTC.

CDR3 loop: CASSAGPGYEQYF. The CDR3 DNA is TGTGCCAGCAGTGCGGGTCCGGGATACGAGCAGTACTTC. The V and J genes are TRBV2 and TRBJ2-7, with D perhaps TRBD2 (5 bases). The V and J ends lost 4 bases and 4 bases respectively, with 11 bases between them. This CDR3 spans 13 amino acids. CDR1 SNHLY and CDR2 FYNNEI come from the germline V gene.

The V and J genes are TRBV27 and TRBJ1-1, with D maybe TRBD1 (5 bases). Trimming removed 1 base at V and 5 bases at J, with 8 bases between. Germline CDR1 reads MNHEY; CDR2 reads SMNVEV (reference sequence). The CDR3 runs to 13 residues. This CDR3 is CASSLWGETEAFF. For the CDR3, the DNA is TGTGCCAGCAGTTTATGGGGGGAAACTGAAGCTTTCTTT.

Turning to this clone: The identical CDR3 is also encoded by other nucleotide sequences in the sample. The V call is TRBV10-3, the J call TRBJ2-7, with 7 bases identical to TRBD1. Trimming removed 4 bases from V and 3 bases from J; junction bases left unmatched: 0. CDR3 length: 12 amino acids. Germline CDR1 ENHRY, CDR2 SYGVKD. The chain's CDR3 is CAISGTGYEQYF. CDR3 DNA sequence: TGTGCCATCAGTGGGACAGGCTACGAGCAGTACTTC.

This rearrangement joins TRBV5-6 to TRBJ2-2, with D perhaps given as TRBD1 or TRBD2 (6 bases each). The germline gives CDR1 SGHDT, CDR2 YYEEEE. Trimming removed 4 bases at V and 3 bases at J, with 10 bases between. This CDR3 spans 14 amino acids. The CDR3: CASSPGADTGELFF. The CDR3 DNA follows: TGTGCCAGCAGCCCGGGGGCCGACACCGGGGAGCTGTTTTTT.

This sequence joins TRBV19 and TRBJ1-2; the D gene is possibly TRBD1 (5 bases). This CDR3 spans 13 amino acids. Deletions cut 7 bases from V and 8 bases from J, with 17 bases between. Germline V CDR1 and CDR2: LNHDA, SQIVND (reference sequence). DNA for the CDR3: TGTGCCAGTAAACTAGGGGAAGGTAGAGGCTACACCTTC. Residues: CASKLGEGRGYTF.

The V and J genes are TRBV29-1 and TRBJ1-2, with TRBD1 matching 7 bases. Trimming at V came to 7 bases and at J to 8 bases, leaving 13 bases not matched to a gene. The CDR3 sequence is 13 residues long. Germline CDR1 is SQVTM and CDR2 is ANQGSEA. This CDR3 is CSAPPRGEGGYTF. In DNA, the CDR3 is TGCAGCGCCCCCCCCAGGGGGGAGGGCGGCTACACCTTC. The variable domain in full, completed from reference TRBV29-1 and TRBJ1-2, reads SAVISQKPSRDICQRGTSLTIQCQVDSQVTMMFWYRQQPGQSLTLIATANQGSEATYESGFVIDKFPISRPNLTFSTLTVSNMSPEDSSIYLCSAPPRGEGGYTFGSGTRLTVV.

V is TRBV4-1 and J is TRBJ1-2; 8 positions agree with TRBD1. CDR1 and CDR2 from the germline V gene are MGHRA and YSYEKL. CDR3 length: 17 amino acids. Trimming at V came to 2 bases and at J to 2 bases, leaving 10 bases not matched to a gene. The CDR3: CASSQRSLDRENYGYTF. CDR3 bases: TGCGCCAGCAGCCAACGGTCTCTGGACAGGGAAAACTATGGCTACACCTTC.

V usage is TRBV6-5 and J usage is TRBJ2-2; 7 nucleotides line up with TRBD2. The CDR3 loop spans 15 amino acids. The germline V gene encodes CDR1 MNHEY and CDR2 SVGAGI. The V and J ends lost 8 bases and 3 bases, in that order; junction bases with no gene match: 9. The CDR3 region is CASAWGEGDTGELFF. CDR3 nucleotide sequence: TGTGCCAGCGCCTGGGGGGAGGGCGACACCGGGGAGCTGTTTTTT.

In nucleotides, the CDR3 is TGCGCCAGCAGCCTTTGGTTAGCGGGGGGAGGAGAGACCCAGTACTTC. Protein sequence: CASSLWLAGGGETQYF. V is TRBV4-1 and J is TRBJ2-5; TRBD2 matches at 10 bases. The CDR3 extends over 16 amino acids. With 4 bases clipped from V and 4 bases from J, the junction kept 9 bases outside the gene matches. Germline lookup yields CDR1 MGHRA and CDR2 YSYEKL.

The V call is TRBV9, the J call TRBJ2-1; D may be TRBD2 (6 bases). The CDR3 loop spans 16 amino acids. V lost 3 bases to trimming and J lost 0 bases, with 13 bases between them. CDR1 and CDR2 (germline): SGDLS, YYNGEE. The CDR3 bases are TGTGCCAGCAGCGGTCTAGCGAAAAGCTCCTACAATGAGCAGTTCTTC. Amino acids: CASSGLAKSSYNEQFF.

The chain combines TRBV7-6 with TRBJ2-2; tentative D call: TRBD2 (6 bases). From germline, CDR1 is SGHVS and CDR2 FNYEAQ. Trimming cost V 6 bases and J 8 bases, with 16 bases left between them. The CDR3 is made up of 14 amino acids. For the CDR3, the DNA is TGTGCCAGCAGGAGCGGGTTGCTGGTGGGGGAGCTGTTTTTT. This translates into CASRSGLLVGELFF.

J is TRBJ2-2 and V is TRBV27, with D possibly TRBD2 on 5 matching bases. Trimming pared 10 bases from V and 5 bases from J, leaving 20 bases between. The CDR3 spans 15 residues. CDR1 is MNHEY, CDR2 SMNVEV, per germline (reference sequence). CDR3 amino acids: CATKTLGGITGELFF. The CDR3 DNA is TGTGCCACCAAGACCCTCGGAGGTATAACCGGGGAGCTGTTTTTT.

The rearrangement joins TRBV9 to TRBJ2-3, with 8 positions matching TRBD1. The V gene's germline CDR1 is SGDLS and CDR2 YYNGEE. The ends lost 0 bases at V and 1 base at J; junction bases unmatched: 4. The CDR3 has 16 amino acids. CDR3 residues: CASSVDEGQGTDTQYF. CDR3 coding DNA: TGTGCCAGCAGCGTAGACGAGGGACAGGGCACAGATACGCAGTATTTT.

The chain is built from TRBV11-2 and TRBJ2-7, with D perhaps matching TRBD1 or TRBD2 (6 bases each). The length of the CDR3 is 14 residues. The germline CDR1 and CDR2 sequences are SGHAT and FQNNGV. Trimming took 7 bases from V and 2 from J, leaving 15 bases between them. The CDR3 sequence: CASTRGGLPYEQYF. Here the CDR3 DNA reads TGTGCCAGCACACGTGGGGGGCTCCCCTACGAGCAGTACTTC.

The chain is built from TRBV4-3 and TRBJ2-1, with 13 bases that match TRBD2. The V gene end was trimmed by 5 bases and the J gene end by 8 bases; junction bases not matched to a gene: 6. Per germline, CDR1 LGHNA and CDR2 YSLEER. The CDR3 is made up of 15 amino acids. The CDR3 spells CASSFGLAGAHEQFF. Written as DNA, the CDR3 is TGCGCCAGCAGCTTTGGACTAGCGGGAGCCCATGAGCAGTTCTTC.